These 20 T cell receptor beta chains were all obtained from the same sample, sequenced in a study of identical twins' blood T cells. Each CDR3 protein is one row after TCRdb ran MiXCR on the 5' RACE reads. This repertoire shows a few hundred thousand distinct CDR3 sequences, about 28% found once; its top ten account for around 5.6%. Sequenced material: PBMCs. These receptors all come from a woman aged 18-55 years in good health.

This clonotype was seen repeatedly, ten times or more. The chain is built from TRBV20-1 and TRBJ1-1; D might be TRBD1 (5 bases). Looked up from germline, CDR1 is DFQATT and CDR2 is SNEGSKA (reference sequence). V gave up 6 bases and J gave up 3 bases, with 26 bases separating them. The CDR3 spans 17 residues. CDR3 sequence: CSAGTADHRRGDTEAFF. The CDR3 DNA is TGCAGTGCCGGGACGGCGGATCACCGACGGGGGGACACTGAAGCTTTCTTT.

This clonotype has a handful of counts. V gene TRBV25-1 combines with J gene TRBJ2-3; perhaps TRBD2 as D (5 bases). The CDR3 is made up of 15 amino acids. The germline CDR1 and CDR2 sequences are MGHDK and SYGVNS. Between the trimmed V and J ends, which lost 5 bases and 2 bases, there was a span of 14 bases. The CDR3: CASSYSVGLTDTQYF. As DNA, the CDR3 is TGTGCCAGCAGTTATAGCGTCGGGCTCACAGATACGCAGTATTTT.

The V gene is TRBV2, the J gene TRBJ2-2; 10 positions match TRBD2. V shed 1 base, J shed 6 bases, and the junction held 5 bases outside the gene matches. The CDR3 runs 16 residues. Per the germline V gene, CDR1 is SNHLY and CDR2 is FYNNEI. In nucleotides, the CDR3 is TGTGCCAGCAGTGAAGGTCTAGCGGGGGCCGCCGGGGAGCTGTTTTTT. Protein product: CASSEGLAGAAGELFF.

This clonotype has more than one count but fewer than ten. An end of the junction does not agree with germline; a read error may underlie this. The V and J genes are TRBV13 and TRBJ1-6, with D perhaps matching TRBD1 (6 bases). The CDR3 has 16 amino acids. CDR1 and CDR2 from the germline V gene are PRHDT and FYEKMQ (reference sequence). The CDR3 region is CASSLGGTTYNSPLHF. CDR3 DNA sequence: TGTGCCAGCAGCCTAGGGGGAACGACCTATAATTCACCCCTCCACTTT.

This clonotype has just a few counts. The chain joins TRBV5-1 to TRBJ1-2; a weak D match, TRBD1 (5 bases). This CDR3 is 15 amino acids long. CDR1 is SGHRS, CDR2 YFSETQ, per germline. The germline V and J ends were trimmed by 3 bases and 7 bases, with 19 bases remaining between them. CDR3 amino acids: CASSSGRWQGGGYTF. In DNA, the CDR3 is TGCGCCAGCAGCTCTGGACGGTGGCAGGGAGGTGGCTACACCTTC.

The V and J genes are TRBV14 and TRBJ1-2; D unclear. The CDR3 has 13 residues. The germline V and J ends were trimmed by 0 bases and 10 bases, with 12 bases remaining between them. Looked up from germline, CDR1 is SGHDN and CDR2 is FVKESK. This CDR3 reads CASSQEVGWSYTF. CDR3 in DNA: TGTGCCAGCAGCCAAGAAGTAGGTTGGTCCTACACCTTC.

The rearrangement uses TRBV20-1 and TRBJ2-3, with D perhaps matching TRBD1 or TRBD2 (5 bases each). Trimming took 0 bases from V and 2 from J, leaving 12 bases between them. Germline values: CDR1 DFQATT, CDR2 SNEGSKA (reference sequence). CDR3 length: 15 amino acids. CDR3 coding DNA: TGCAGTGCTAGAGACCACGGGGCTAACACAGATACGCAGTATTTT. Amino acid sequence: CSARDHGANTDTQYF.

V usage is TRBV6-5 and J usage is TRBJ1-2; D might be TRBD1 (6 bases). The germline V gene has CDR1 MNHEY and CDR2 SVGAGI. CDR3 length: 13 amino acids. With 4 bases removed from V and 9 bases from J, the gap between germline ends came to 15 bases. In DNA form, the CDR3 reads TGTGCCAGCAGTTCGACCGCCGGGACAAGCTACACCTTC. Amino acids: CASSSTAGTSYTF.

This clonotype has a handful of counts. The gene calls are TRBV20-1 and TRBJ2-7; D uncertain. This CDR3 is 13 amino acids long. Trimming stripped 1 base from V and 5 bases from J, with 12 bases between. Germline CDR1 and CDR2: DFQATT and SNEGSKA (reference sequence). For the CDR3, the DNA is TGCAGTGCTAGAGGTGACGTGGGCGACGAGCAGTACTTC. Its protein is CSARGDVGDEQYF.

J is TRBJ1-2 and V is TRBV29-1; 8 nucleotides align to TRBD1. CDR1 SQVTM and CDR2 ANQGSEA come from the germline V gene. V shed 3 bases, J shed 6 bases, and the junction held 6 bases outside the gene matches. This CDR3 spans 13 amino acids. CDR3 coding DNA: TGCAGCGTTGACTTCCAGGGGGCTCATGGCTACACCTTC. Translating gives CSVDFQGAHGYTF.

This rearrangement joins TRBV7-9 to TRBJ1-1, with D possibly TRBD1 on 5 matching bases. The ends were cut back, 3 bases at V and 5 bases at J, with 13 bases in the middle. In germline, CDR1 is SEHNR, CDR2 FQNEAQ (reference sequence). The CDR3 length is 14 residues. In DNA form, the CDR3 reads TGTGCCAGCAGCTTGGGACGGGGGAAAACTGAAGCTTTCTTT. Protein: CASSLGRGKTEAFF.

This clonotype was observed a few times. The chain combines TRBV4-2 with TRBJ1-1, with a weak D call TRBD1 (6 bases). V lost 1 base, J lost 4 bases, and 13 bases lay in between. CDR1 LGHNA and CDR2 YNFKEQ come from the germline V gene. This CDR3 is built from 15 residues. The CDR3 loop reads CASSQGGGSGTEAFF. CDR3 in DNA: TGTGCCAGCAGCCAAGGAGGGGGTTCGGGCACTGAAGCTTTCTTT.

This clonotype was found many times. The CDR3 loop reads CAISGTGEAFF. CDR3 in DNA: TGTGCCATCAGTGGGACAGGGGAAGCTTTCTTT. This chain connects TRBV10-3 to TRBJ1-1; 8 positions agree with TRBD1. Trimming removed 4 bases from V and 8 bases from J; junction bases left unmatched: 0. The V gene's germline CDR1 is ENHRY and CDR2 SYGVKD. CDR3 length: 11 amino acids.

In regard to this clonotype: A much larger clone lies a single base off, so this may be a read error. The chain links TRBV29-1 to TRBJ2-3; D not certain. V gave up 8 bases and J gave up 3 bases, with 9 bases separating them. The CDR3 contains 11 residues. Germline lookup yields CDR1 SQVTM and CDR2 ANQGSEA. In nucleotides, the CDR3 is TGCAGCTTCATAGAGACAGATACGCAGTATTTT. The encoded protein is CSFIETDTQYF.

This clonotype has only a few counts. J is TRBJ2-7 and V is TRBV11-2; 10 nucleotides agree with TRBD2. The V segment lost 6 bases and the J segment 4 bases; nucleotides outside the gene matches: 9. There are 15 residues in the CDR3. Per germline, CDR1 SGHAT and CDR2 FQNNGV. The CDR3 DNA reads as TGTGCCAGCAGACGACCGGGACTAGCGAGGTACGAGCAGTACTTC. Translated: CASRRPGLARYEQYF.

This chain uses TRBV12-3 or TRBV12-4 with TRBJ2-7; 14 bases match TRBD2. Unmatched junction bases numbered 5, after V lost 7 bases and J lost 3 bases. There are 15 residues in the CDR3. The DNA for the CDR3 is TGTGCCAGCAACCGGGGACTAGCGGGAGTCTACGAGCAGTACTTC. This gives the protein CASNRGLAGVYEQYF.

The chain couples TRBV18 to TRBJ1-6; TRBD1 matches 7 bases. The germline V gene encodes CDR1 KGHSH and CDR2 LQKENI. With V trimmed by 2 bases and J by 9 bases, 7 bases remained unmatched. The CDR3 contains 15 residues. This chain's CDR3 is CASSPTGQDTSPLHF. The CDR3 nucleotides read TGTGCCAGCTCACCAACAGGACAGGATACTTCACCCCTCCACTTT.

V gene TRBV12-3 or TRBV12-4 combines with J gene TRBJ1-5; D is unresolved. Trimming left V 5 bases short and J 4 bases short, with 15 bases between. There are 15 residues in the CDR3. CDR3 bases: TGTGCCAGCAGTCCCCAAGTGGGCAGAAATCAGCCCCAGCATTTT. Translating gives CASSPQVGRNQPQHF.

The J gene is TRBJ2-3, the V gene TRBV7-2; D could derive from TRBD1 or TRBD2 (5 bases each). CDR1 SGHTA and CDR2 FQGNSA come from the germline V gene. The ends were cut back, 2 bases at V and 4 bases at J, with 10 bases in the middle. The CDR3 sequence is 14 residues long. The CDR3 bases are TGTGCCAGCAGCTTACGCCAGGGACCAGATACGCAGTATTTT. Translated: CASSLRQGPDTQYF. Full variable domain (rest looked up from reference TRBV7-2 and TRBJ2-3): GAGVSQSPSNKVTEKGKDVELRCDPISGHTALYWYRQSLGQGLEFLIYFQGNSAPDKSGLPSDRFSAERTGGSVSTLTIQRTQQEDSAVYLCASSLRQGPDTQYFGPGTRLTVL.

This clonotype was seen a few times. The V call is TRBV18, the J call TRBJ1-4, with D unresolved. The CDR3 covers 13 residues. Trimming left V 8 bases short and J 0 bases short, with 7 bases between. Germline-derived CDR1 and CDR2 are KGHSH and LQKENI. Written as DNA, the CDR3 is TGTGCCAGCAGCCCAGCAACTAATGAAAAACTGTTTTTT. The encoded protein is CASSPATNEKLFF.